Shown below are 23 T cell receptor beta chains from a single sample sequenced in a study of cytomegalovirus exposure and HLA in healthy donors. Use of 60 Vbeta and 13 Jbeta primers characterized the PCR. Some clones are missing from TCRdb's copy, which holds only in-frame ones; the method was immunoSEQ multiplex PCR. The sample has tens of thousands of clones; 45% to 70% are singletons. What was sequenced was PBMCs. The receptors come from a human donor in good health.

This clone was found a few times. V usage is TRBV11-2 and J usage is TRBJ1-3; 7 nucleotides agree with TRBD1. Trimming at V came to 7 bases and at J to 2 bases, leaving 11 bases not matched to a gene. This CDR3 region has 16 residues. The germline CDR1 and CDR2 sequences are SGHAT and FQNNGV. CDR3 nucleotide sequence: TGTGCCAGCACCAACCGCAACAGGGGAGCTGGAAACACCATATATTTT. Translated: CASTNRNRGAGNTIYF. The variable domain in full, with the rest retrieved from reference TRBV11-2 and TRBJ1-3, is EAGVAQSPRYKIIEKRQSVAFWCNPISGHATLYWYQQILGQGPKLLIQFQNNGVVDDSQLPKDRFSAERLKGVDSTLKIQPAKLEDSAVYLCASTNRNRGAGNTIYFGEGSWLTVV.

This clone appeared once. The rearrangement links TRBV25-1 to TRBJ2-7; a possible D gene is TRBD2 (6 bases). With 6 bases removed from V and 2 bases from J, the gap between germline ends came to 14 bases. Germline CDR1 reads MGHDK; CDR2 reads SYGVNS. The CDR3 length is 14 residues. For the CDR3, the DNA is TGTGCCAGCAGGGCCGGGACGGGAGCCTACGAGCAGTACTTC. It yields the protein CASRAGTGAYEQYF.

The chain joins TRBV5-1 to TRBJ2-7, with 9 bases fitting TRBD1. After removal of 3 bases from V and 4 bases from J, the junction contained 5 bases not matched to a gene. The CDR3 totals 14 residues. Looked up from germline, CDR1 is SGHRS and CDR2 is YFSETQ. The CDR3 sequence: CASSSGTGTYEQYF. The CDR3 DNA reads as TGCGCCAGCAGCTCCGGGACAGGGACTTACGAGCAGTACTTC.

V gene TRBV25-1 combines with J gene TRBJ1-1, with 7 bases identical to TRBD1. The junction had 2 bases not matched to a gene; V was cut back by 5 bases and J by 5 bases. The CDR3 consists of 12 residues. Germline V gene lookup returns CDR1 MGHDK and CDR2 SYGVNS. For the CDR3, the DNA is TGTGCCAGCAGTAGGGGGCTTACTGAAGCTTTCTTT. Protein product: CASSRGLTEAFF.

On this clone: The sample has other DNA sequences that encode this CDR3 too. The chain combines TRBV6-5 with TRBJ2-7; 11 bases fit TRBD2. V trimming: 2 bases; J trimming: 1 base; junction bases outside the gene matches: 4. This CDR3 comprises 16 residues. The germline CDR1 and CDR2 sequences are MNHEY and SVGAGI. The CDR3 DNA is TGTGCCAGCAGTTACGGACTAGCGGGTGGTTCCTACGAGCAGTACTTC. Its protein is CASSYGLAGGSYEQYF.

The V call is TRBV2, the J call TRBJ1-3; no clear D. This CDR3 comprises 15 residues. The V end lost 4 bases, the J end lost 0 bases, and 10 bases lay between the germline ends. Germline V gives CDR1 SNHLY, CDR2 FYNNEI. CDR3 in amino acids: CASSVYTASGNTIYF. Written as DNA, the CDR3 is TGTGCCAGCAGTGTCTATACAGCCTCTGGAAACACCATATATTTT.

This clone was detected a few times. The CDR3: CASSLTGPSGNYGYTF. The DNA of the CDR3 is TGTGCCAGCAGCTTAACGGGGCCCTCAGGAAATTATGGCTACACCTTC. The V call is TRBV7-3, the J call TRBJ1-2; tentative D call: TRBD1 (5 bases). Between the trimmed V and J ends, which lost 0 bases and 5 bases, there was a span of 16 bases. The CDR3 contains 16 residues. Germline CDR1 and CDR2: SGHTA and FQGTGA.

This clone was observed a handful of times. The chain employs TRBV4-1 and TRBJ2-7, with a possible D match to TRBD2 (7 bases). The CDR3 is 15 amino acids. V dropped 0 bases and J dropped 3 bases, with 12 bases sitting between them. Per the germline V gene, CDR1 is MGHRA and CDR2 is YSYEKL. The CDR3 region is CASSQDEGGNYEQYF. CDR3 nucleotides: TGCGCCAGCAGCCAAGATGAGGGGGGGAACTACGAGCAGTACTTC.

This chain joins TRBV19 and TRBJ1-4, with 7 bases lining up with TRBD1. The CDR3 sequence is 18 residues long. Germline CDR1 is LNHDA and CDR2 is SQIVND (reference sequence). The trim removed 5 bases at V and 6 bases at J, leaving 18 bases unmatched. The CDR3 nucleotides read TGTGCCAGTAGTCCAAGGTGGACAGGCGGTCCCGTGGATGAAAAACTGTTTTTT. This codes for CASSPRWTGGPVDEKLFF.

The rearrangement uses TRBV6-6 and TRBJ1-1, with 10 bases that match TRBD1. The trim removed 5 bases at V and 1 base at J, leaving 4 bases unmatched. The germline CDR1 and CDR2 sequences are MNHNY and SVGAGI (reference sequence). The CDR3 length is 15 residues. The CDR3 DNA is TGTGCCAGCAGTCCAAGGACAGGGGGGAACACTGAAGCTTTCTTT. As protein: CASSPRTGGNTEAFF.

CDR3 sequence: CASRRTSGGESTQYF. In DNA, the CDR3 is TGTGCCAGCAGGAGGACTAGCGGGGGCGAGAGCACGCAGTATTTT. The chain uses TRBV2 and TRBJ2-3; 13 nucleotides line up with TRBD2. Germline-derived CDR1 and CDR2 are SNHLY and FYNNEI. Unmatched junction bases numbered 9, after V lost 6 bases and J lost 9 bases. This CDR3 is built from 15 residues.

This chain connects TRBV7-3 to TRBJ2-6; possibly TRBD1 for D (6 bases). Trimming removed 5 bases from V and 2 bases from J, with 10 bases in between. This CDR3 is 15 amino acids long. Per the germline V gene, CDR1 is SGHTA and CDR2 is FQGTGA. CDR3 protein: CASSPYRAGANVLTF. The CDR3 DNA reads TGTGCCAGCAGCCCTTACAGGGCTGGGGCCAACGTCCTGACTTTC.

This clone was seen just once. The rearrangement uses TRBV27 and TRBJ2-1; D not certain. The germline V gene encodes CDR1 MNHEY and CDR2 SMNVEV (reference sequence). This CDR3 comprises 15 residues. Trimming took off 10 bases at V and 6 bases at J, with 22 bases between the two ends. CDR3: CATSTLAQEANEQFF. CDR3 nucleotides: TGTGCCACCTCTACCTTGGCCCAAGAGGCCAATGAGCAGTTCTTC.

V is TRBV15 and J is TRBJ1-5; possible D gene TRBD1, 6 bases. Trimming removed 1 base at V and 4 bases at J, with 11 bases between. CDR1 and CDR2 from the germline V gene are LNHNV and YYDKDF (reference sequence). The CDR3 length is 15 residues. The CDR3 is CATSRVTGQNQPQHF. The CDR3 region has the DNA TGTGCCACCAGCAGAGTTACAGGACAGAATCAGCCCCAGCATTTT.

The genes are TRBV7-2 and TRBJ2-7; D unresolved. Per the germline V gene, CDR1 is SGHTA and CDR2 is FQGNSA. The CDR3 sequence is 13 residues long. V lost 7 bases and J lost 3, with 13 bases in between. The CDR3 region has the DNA TGTGCCAGCACACTCTCTGGCGGCTACGAGCAGTACTTC. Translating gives CASTLSGGYEQYF.

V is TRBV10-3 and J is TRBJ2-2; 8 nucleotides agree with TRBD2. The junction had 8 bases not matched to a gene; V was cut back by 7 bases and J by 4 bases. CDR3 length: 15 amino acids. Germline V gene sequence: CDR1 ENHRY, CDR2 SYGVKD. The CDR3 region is CAINPRAGGTGELFF. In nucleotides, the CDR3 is TGTGCCATCAACCCCAGGGCGGGGGGCACCGGGGAGCTGTTTTTT.

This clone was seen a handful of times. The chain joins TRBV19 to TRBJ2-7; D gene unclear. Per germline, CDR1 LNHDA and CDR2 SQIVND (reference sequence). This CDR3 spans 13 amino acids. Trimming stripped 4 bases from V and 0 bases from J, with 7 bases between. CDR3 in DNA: TGTGCCAGTAGTAAACAGAACTCCTACGAGCAGTACTTC. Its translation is CASSKQNSYEQYF.

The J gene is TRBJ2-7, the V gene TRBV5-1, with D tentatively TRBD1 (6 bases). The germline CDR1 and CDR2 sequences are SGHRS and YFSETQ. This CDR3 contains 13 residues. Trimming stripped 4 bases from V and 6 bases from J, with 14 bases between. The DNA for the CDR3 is TGCGCCAGCAGCGCGCAACAGGGTCGCGAGCAGTACTTC. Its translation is CASSAQQGREQYF.

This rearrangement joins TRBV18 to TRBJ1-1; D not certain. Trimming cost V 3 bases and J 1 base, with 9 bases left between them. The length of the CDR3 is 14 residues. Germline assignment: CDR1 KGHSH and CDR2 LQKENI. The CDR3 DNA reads TGTGCCAGCTCACCCTCTGTGAGGAACACTGAAGCTTTCTTT. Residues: CASSPSVRNTEAFF.

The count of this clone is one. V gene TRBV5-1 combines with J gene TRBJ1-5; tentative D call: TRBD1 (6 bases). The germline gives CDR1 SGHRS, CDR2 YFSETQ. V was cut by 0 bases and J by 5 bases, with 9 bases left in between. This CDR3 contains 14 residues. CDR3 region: CASSLGGHDQPQHF. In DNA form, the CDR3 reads TGCGCCAGCAGCTTGGGGGGGCATGATCAGCCCCAGCATTTT.

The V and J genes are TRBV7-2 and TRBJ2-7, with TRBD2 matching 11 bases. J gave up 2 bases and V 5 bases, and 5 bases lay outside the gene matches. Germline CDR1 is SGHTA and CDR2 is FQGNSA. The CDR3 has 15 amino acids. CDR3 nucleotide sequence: TGTGCCAGCAGCATGACTAGCGGGAACACCTACGAGCAGTACTTC. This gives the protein CASSMTSGNTYEQYF.

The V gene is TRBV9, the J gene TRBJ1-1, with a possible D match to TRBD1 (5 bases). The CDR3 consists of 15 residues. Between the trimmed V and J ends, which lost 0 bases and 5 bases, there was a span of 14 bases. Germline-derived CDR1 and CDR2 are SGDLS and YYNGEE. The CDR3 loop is CASSVAVGGRTEAFF. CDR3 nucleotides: TGTGCCAGCAGCGTAGCTGTCGGGGGTCGGACTGAAGCTTTCTTT.

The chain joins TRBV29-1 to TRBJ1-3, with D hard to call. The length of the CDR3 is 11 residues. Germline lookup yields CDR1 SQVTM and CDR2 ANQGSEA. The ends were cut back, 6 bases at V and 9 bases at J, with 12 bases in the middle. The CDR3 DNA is TGCAGCGTAGCCGCCGTCGGCACCATATATTTT. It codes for CSVAAVGTIYF.